These 6 T cell receptor beta chains were sequenced from one sample in a study of blood T cell repertoires in COVID-19. Sequencing was performed with immunoSEQ multiplex PCR; in TCRdb, only in-frame clones are kept and a portion is missing. The sample includes about 100,000 clones, about 87% seen only once; the top ten take 4% to 5%. The specimen sequenced was peripheral blood. The receptors originated from a human donor with COVID-19, enrolled during active disease. The donor label of this sample is uncertain.

V is TRBV6-5 and J is TRBJ1-3, with D maybe TRBD1 (5 bases). Germline CDR1 reads MNHEY; CDR2 reads SVGAGI. The CDR3 has 14 amino acids. The V gene lost 0 bases and the J gene lost 3 bases, with 6 bases spanning the gap. Written as DNA, the CDR3 is TGTGCCAGCAGTTACTCCAGGGATGGAAACACCATATATTTT. Translating it yields CASSYSRDGNTIYF.

The chain has TRBV5-1 and TRBJ1-2; TRBD1 might be the D (5 bases). Germline loops: CDR1 SGHRS, CDR2 YFSETQ. Trimming shortened V by 4 bases and J by 4 bases, and 11 bases separated the two germline ends. CDR3 size: 13 residues. CDR3 in amino acids: CASSGDSLYGYTF. The CDR3 DNA sequence: TGCGCCAGCAGCGGCGACAGCCTCTATGGCTACACCTTC.

This chain connects TRBV10-1 to TRBJ2-7; 12 positions agree with TRBD1. The CDR3 is made up of 16 amino acids. The J segment lost 2 bases and the V segment lost 4 bases, leaving 6 bases of the junction unmatched. CDR1 WNHNN and CDR2 SYGVQD come from the germline V gene (reference sequence). As DNA, the CDR3 is TGCGCCAGCAGTGGGCCCGGGACAGGGGGCCCCTACGAGCAGTACTTC. It yields the protein CASSGPGTGGPYEQYF.

DNA for the CDR3: TGTGCCAGCAGCTTAGGACAGGGCAACTCTGGAAACACCATATATTTT. Its translation is CASSLGQGNSGNTIYF. This sequence joins TRBV7-6 and TRBJ1-3; TRBD1 matches 7 bases. The CDR3 spans 16 residues. The germline CDR1 and CDR2 sequences are SGHVS and FNYEAQ. Losses at the gene ends were 1 base for V and 0 bases for J; bases not matched to a gene: 3.

The DNA of the CDR3 is TGTGCCAGCTCACTTGACAGGGGCGCCGGGGAGCTGTTTTTT. Its translation is CASSLDRGAGELFF. The chain recombines TRBV18 with TRBJ2-2, with TRBD1 matching 8 bases. Germline CDR1 reads KGHSH; CDR2 reads LQKENI. This CDR3 region has 14 residues. Trimming removed 4 bases from V and 6 bases from J; junction bases left unmatched: 4.

V usage is TRBV5-4 and J usage is TRBJ1-3; D is unclear. Germline V lookup: CDR1 SGHNT, CDR2 YYREEE (reference sequence). This CDR3 spans 14 amino acids. Trimming removed 4 bases from V and 3 bases from J, with 11 bases in between. CDR3 bases: TGTGCCAGCAGCCTGGGAGGTGATGGAAACACCATATATTTT. It translates to CASSLGGDGNTIYF. Full variable domain (remainder filled in from reference TRBV5-4 and TRBJ1-3): ETGVTQSPTHLIKTRGQQVTLRCSSQSGHNTVSWYQQALGQGPQFIFQYYREEENGRGNFPPRFSGLQFPNYSSELNVNALELDDSALYLCASSLGGDGNTIYFGEGSWLTVV.